This TCR beta chain was recovered during a study of identical twins. TCRdb processed the 5' RACE reads anew with MiXCR; each CDR3 protein has one entry. The sample includes 690,000 or so distinct CDR3 sequences, roughly 8% of them seen just once. This clonotype has ten or more counts. V gave up 0 bases and J gave up 5 bases, with 10 bases separating them. Per germline, CDR1 MGHRA and CDR2 YSYEKL. This CDR3 is 15 amino acids long. This same sample was also taken into another study, of yellow fever vaccine responses in identical twins.

This receptor was obtained from a woman between 18 and 30 years old in good health. The gene calls are TRBV4-1 and TRBJ1-4; weak D call: TRBD1 (6 bases). Specimen: PBMCs. The CDR3 spells CASSQEDSLNEKLFF. The CDR3 DNA sequence: TGCGCCAGCAGCCAAGAGGACAGCTTAAATGAAAAACTGTTTTTT.